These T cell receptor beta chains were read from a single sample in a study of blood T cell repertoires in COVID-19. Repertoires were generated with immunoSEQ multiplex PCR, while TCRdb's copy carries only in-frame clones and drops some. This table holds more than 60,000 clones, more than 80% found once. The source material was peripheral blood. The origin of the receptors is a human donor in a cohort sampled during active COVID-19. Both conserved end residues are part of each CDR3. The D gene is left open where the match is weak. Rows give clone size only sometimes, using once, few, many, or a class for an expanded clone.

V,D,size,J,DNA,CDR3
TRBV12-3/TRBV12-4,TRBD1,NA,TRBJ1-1,TGTGCCAGCAGTCTAGGGACAGTATCTGAAGCTTTCTTT,CASSLGTVSEAFF
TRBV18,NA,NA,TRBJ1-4,TGTGCCAGCTCACCACCCGGTGCGGGCCGGAATGAAAAACTGTTTTTT,CASSPPGAGRNEKLFF
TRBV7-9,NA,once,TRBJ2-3,TGTGCCAGCAGCTTAACCGGGGTCACAGATACGCAGTATTTT,CASSLTGVTDTQYF
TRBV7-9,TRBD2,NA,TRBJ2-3,TGTGCCAGCAGCCGGCCGGGGGGGGTAGGCACAGATACGCAGTATTTT,CASSRPGGVGTDTQYF
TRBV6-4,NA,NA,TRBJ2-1,TGTGCCAGCAGTGACGGGGTAGCGGATGAGCAGTTCTTC,CASSDGVADEQFF
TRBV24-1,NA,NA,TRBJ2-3,TGTGCCACCAGTGATTTGGCGCGGACAGATACGCAGTATTTT,CATSDLARTDTQYF
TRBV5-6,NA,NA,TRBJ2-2,TGTGCCAGCAGCTTGTGGGGGCCCATCGGCAGCGGGGAGCTGTTTTTT,CASSLWGPIGSGELFF
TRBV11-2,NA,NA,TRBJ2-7,TGTGCCAGCAGCTTAAACAGAAACCCCTCCGAGCAGTACTTC,CASSLNRNPSEQYF
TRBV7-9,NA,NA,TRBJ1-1,TGTGCCAGCAGCTTGGAGGGAAGGAACACTGAAGCTTTCTTT,CASSLEGRNTEAFF
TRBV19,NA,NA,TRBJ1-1,TGTGCCAGTAGTCGGGGAATCGCTGAAGCTTTCTTT,CASSRGIAEAFF
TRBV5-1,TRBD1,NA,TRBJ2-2,TGCGCCAGCACTATAGGACAGGGGGCGGCCAACACCGGGGAGCTGTTTTTT,CASTIGQGAANTGELFF
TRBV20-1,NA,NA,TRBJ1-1,TGCAGTGCTAGTGGGCCCAGTGAAGCTTTCTTT,CSASGPSEAFF
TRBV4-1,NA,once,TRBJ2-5,TGCGCCAGCAGCCAAGATAGCCAGATACAAGAGACCCAGTACTTC,CASSQDSQIQETQYF
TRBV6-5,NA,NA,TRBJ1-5,TGTGCCAGCAGCTCGGTGCAGCCCCAGCATTTT,CASSSVQPQHF
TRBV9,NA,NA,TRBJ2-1,TGTGCCAGCAGCGTAGGGGTTAGGGGGACCCCTTACAATGAGCAGTTCTTC,CASSVGVRGTPYNEQFF
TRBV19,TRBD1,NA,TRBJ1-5,TGTGCCAGTGATCCGGGACAGCAAAATCAGCCCCAGCATTTT,CASDPGQQNQPQHF
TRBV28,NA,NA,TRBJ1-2,TGTGCCAGCAGTTCCGGGACACCTAACTATGGCTACACCTTC,CASSSGTPNYGYTF
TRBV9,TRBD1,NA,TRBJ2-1,TGTGCCAGCAGCGTAGCTGGACAGGGGTGGAATGAGCAGTTCTTC,CASSVAGQGWNEQFF
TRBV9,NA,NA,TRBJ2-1,TGTGCCAGCAGCCCCCGACCGGGGGTAGTCAATGAGCAGTTCTTC,CASSPRPGVVNEQFF
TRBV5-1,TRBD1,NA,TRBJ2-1,TGCGCCAGCAGCTTGGAGGGACAGGGTATGAATGAGCAGTTCTTC,CASSLEGQGMNEQFF
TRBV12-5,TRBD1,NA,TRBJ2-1,TGTGCTAGGAACCATCGAGAAAAACACGGACAGGGGCGGTACAATGAGCAGTTCTTC,CARNHREKHGQGRYNEQFF
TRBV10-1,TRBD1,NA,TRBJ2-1,TGCGCCAGCAGTGGAGCAGGGGGCCTTGTCAATGAGCAGTTCTTC,CASSGAGGLVNEQFF
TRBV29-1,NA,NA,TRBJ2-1,TGCAGCACAACAGAATACAATGAGCAGTTCTTC,CSTTEYNEQFF
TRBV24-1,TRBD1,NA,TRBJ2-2,TGTGCCACCAGTGATATAAAGGACAGGGGAGGGACCGGGGAGCTGTTTTTT,CATSDIKDRGGTGELFF
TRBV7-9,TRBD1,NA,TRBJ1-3,TGTGCCAGCAGCCACGACAGGGGAAGCTCTGGAAACACCATATATTTT,CASSHDRGSSGNTIYF
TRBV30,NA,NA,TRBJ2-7,TGTGCCTGGATTAGCGTCTGGGTGGATAAGCAGTACTTC,CAWISVWVDKQYF
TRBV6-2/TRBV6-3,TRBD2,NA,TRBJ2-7,TGTGCCAACAGTTACCGGCCTAGCGGGGGCCCTTCCTACGAGCAGTACTTC,CANSYRPSGGPSYEQYF
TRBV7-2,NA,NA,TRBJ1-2,TGTGCCAGCAGCCCCGAGGTGGTATTCGGAAGGGGCTACACCTTC,CASSPEVVFGRGYTF
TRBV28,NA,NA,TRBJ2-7,TGTGCCAGCGCACGCCTAGACTACGAGCAGTACTTC,CASARLDYEQYF
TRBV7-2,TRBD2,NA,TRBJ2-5,TGTGCCAGCAGCTTAGTAAAGGGGCCCGGCGGGGGGGGCCTAGAGACCCAGTACTTC,CASSLVKGPGGGGLETQYF
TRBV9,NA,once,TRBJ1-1,TGTGCCAGCAGCGAAGGCGAGGTACGGAGTACCCTGAGGACTGAAGCTTTCTTT,CASSEGEVRSTLRTEAFF
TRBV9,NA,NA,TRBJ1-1,TGTGCCAGCAGCGTAATGGGGAGGAACACTGAAGCTTTCTTT,CASSVMGRNTEAFF
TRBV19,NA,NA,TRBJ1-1,TGTGCCAGTAGTATTTACGGCGGGATCACTGAAGCTTTCTTT,CASSIYGGITEAFF
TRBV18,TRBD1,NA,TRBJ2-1,TGTGCCAGCTCAGAAACAGGGGGCTCCTACAATGAGCAGTTCTTC,CASSETGGSYNEQFF
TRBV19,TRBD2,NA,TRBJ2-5,TGTGCCAGTACCCCAGGACTAGCGGGCGTTTTTGAGACCCAGTACTTC,CASTPGLAGVFETQYF
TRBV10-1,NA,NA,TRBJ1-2,TGCGCCAGCAGTGAGGCCCCGACAGCCCGCTATGGCTACACCTTC,CASSEAPTARYGYTF
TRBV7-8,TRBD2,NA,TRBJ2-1,TGTGCCAGCAGCTCAGGGGGACTAGCTTCAAGTGAGCAGTTCTTC,CASSSGGLASSEQFF
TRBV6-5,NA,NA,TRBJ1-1,TGTGCCAGCAGTAGACCATCAGGGACTGAAGCTTTCTTT,CASSRPSGTEAFF
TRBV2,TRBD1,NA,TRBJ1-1,TGTGCCAGCAGTGAAATGTACGCGGGACAGGGGGTCCACACTGAAGCTTTCTTT,CASSEMYAGQGVHTEAFF
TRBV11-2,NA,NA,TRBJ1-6,TGTGCCAGCAGCCCTACCACAGCCTTCAACAATTCACCCCTCCACTTT,CASSPTTAFNNSPLHF
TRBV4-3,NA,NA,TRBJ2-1,TGCGCCAGCAGCCCCTCTGGGTCTGGGCGACAATACAATGAGCAGTTCTTC,CASSPSGSGRQYNEQFF
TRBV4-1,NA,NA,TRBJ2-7,TGCGCCAGCAGCCAAGATTATTGGCAGGGGGGCGAGCAGTACTTC,CASSQDYWQGGEQYF
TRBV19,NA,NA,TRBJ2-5,TGTGCCAGTAGTTCCGGGGGTGGGATGTCGGAGACCCAGTACTTC,CASSSGGGMSETQYF
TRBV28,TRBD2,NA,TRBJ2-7,TGTGCCAGCAGCCGTTTACGAAGACTAGCCGTTTTTCTCGACGAGCAGTACTTC,CASSRLRRLAVFLDEQYF
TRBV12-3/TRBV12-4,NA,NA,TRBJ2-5,NA,CASSSGQGETQYF
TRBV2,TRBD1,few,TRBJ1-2,TGTGCCAGCAGTGAGGGTCGGCAGGGGGCGCTTGGCTACACCTTC,CASSEGRQGALGYTF
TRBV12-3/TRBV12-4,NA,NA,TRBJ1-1,TGTGCCAGCAGTTCCGGGACATTTGCTGAAGCTTTCTTT,CASSSGTFAEAFF
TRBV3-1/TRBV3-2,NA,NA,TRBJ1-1,TGTGCCAGCAGCCGGAACGAGGGTGAAGCTTTCTTT,CASSRNEGEAFF